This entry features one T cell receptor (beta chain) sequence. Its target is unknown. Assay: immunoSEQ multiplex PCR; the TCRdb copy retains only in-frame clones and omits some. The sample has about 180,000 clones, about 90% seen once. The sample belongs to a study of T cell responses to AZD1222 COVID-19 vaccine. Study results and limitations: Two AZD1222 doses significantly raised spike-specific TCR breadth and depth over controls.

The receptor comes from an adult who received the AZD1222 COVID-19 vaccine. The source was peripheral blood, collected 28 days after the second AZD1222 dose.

The CDR3 loop is CASSSDRGSGGYTF. The CDR3 DNA is TGTGCCAGCAGTTCTGACAGGGGGAGTGGTGGCTACACCTTC. The genes are TRBV27 and TRBJ1-2; 9 bases agree with TRBD1. Trimming removed 4 bases from V and 7 bases from J; junction bases left unmatched: 7. Germline V gene data show CDR1 as MNHEY and CDR2 as SMNVEV (reference sequence). The CDR3 is 14 residues long.